These 21 T cell receptor beta chains share one sample of origin, sequenced in a study of T cell responses to AZD1222 COVID-19 vaccine. Here immunoSEQ multiplex PCR was the method, and the copy in TCRdb shows in-frame clones only, minus some. The table has 150,000 to 190,000 clones, less than 90% seen once; the top ten hold approximately 7%. This sample comprised peripheral blood, obtained after recovery from COVID-19. The receptors stem from an adult who had recovered from COVID-19.

The CDR3 is CASRGTGGRVYATNEKLFF. The CDR3 DNA is TGTGCCAGCAGAGGCACAGGGGGCAGGGTATATGCAACTAATGAAAAACTGTTTTTT. The chain has TRBV2 and TRBJ1-4, with 9 bases lining up with TRBD1. J was trimmed by 0 bases and V by 6 bases; bases with no gene match: 14. The CDR3 extends over 19 amino acids. CDR1 and CDR2 (germline): SNHLY, FYNNEI.

The chain carries TRBV7-3 and TRBJ2-1; 8 bases are a match to TRBD2. Germline V gene data show CDR1 as SGHTA and CDR2 as FQGTGA. The CDR3 is 16 residues long. The V segment lost 4 bases and the J segment 0 bases; nucleotides outside the gene matches: 5. Here the CDR3 reads CASSYIAGSSYNEQFF. As DNA, the CDR3 is TGTGCCAGCAGCTACATAGCGGGGAGCTCCTACAATGAGCAGTTCTTC.

The rearrangement links TRBV15 to TRBJ1-6, with 8 bases fitting TRBD1. This CDR3 has 15 residues. The trim removed 2 bases at V and 7 bases at J, leaving 4 bases unmatched. The V gene's germline CDR1 is LNHNV and CDR2 YYDKDF (reference sequence). The CDR3 bases are TGTGCCACCAGCAGATCGACAGGGGACAATTCACCCCTCCACTTT. Amino acid sequence: CATSRSTGDNSPLHF.

The V and J genes are TRBV18 and TRBJ1-1; D is ambiguous. The CDR3 has 12 residues. Germline V CDR1 and CDR2: KGHSH, LQKENI. Trimming took 3 bases from V and 5 from J, leaving 7 bases between them. The DNA for the CDR3 is TGTGCCAGCTCACCGAGCGGTACTGAAGCTTTCTTT. Its translation is CASSPSGTEAFF.

The J gene is TRBJ1-1, the V gene TRBV29-1; no clear D gene. In germline, CDR1 is SQVTM, CDR2 ANQGSEA. With 3 bases removed from V and 3 bases from J, the gap between germline ends came to 11 bases. This CDR3 region has 13 residues. In nucleotides, the CDR3 is TGCAGCGTTGATGAGGGTTGGGACACTGAAGCTTTCTTT. Its protein product is CSVDEGWDTEAFF.

The chain has TRBV6-5 and TRBJ1-5; TRBD1 agrees at 9 bases. After removal of 6 bases from V and 6 bases from J, the junction contained 9 bases not matched to a gene. Germline V gives CDR1 MNHEY, CDR2 SVGAGI. There are 15 residues in the CDR3. The CDR3 reads CASRMGQGEGQPQHF. The CDR3, as DNA: TGTGCCAGCAGGATGGGACAGGGAGAAGGTCAGCCCCAGCATTTT.

V usage is TRBV9 and J usage is TRBJ1-1; 9 bases align to TRBD1. The V gene end was trimmed by 6 bases and the J gene end by 1 base; junction bases not matched to a gene: 7. Germline values: CDR1 SGDLS, CDR2 YYNGEE. This CDR3 is 15 amino acids long. In nucleotides, the CDR3 is TGTGCCAGCACCCTCGGGACAGGGTCGAACACTGAAGCTTTCTTT. Its protein product is CASTLGTGSNTEAFF.

The chain combines TRBV9 with TRBJ2-7; TRBD2 aligns across 10 bases. CDR3 length equals 14 residues. Germline V CDR1 and CDR2: SGDLS, YYNGEE. V dropped 1 base and J dropped 7; count of bases not matched to a gene: 5. In nucleotides, the CDR3 is TGTGCCAGCAGCGTACTAGCGGGAGCGGGTGAGCAGTACTTC. Its translation: CASSVLAGAGEQYF.

This clone came up once. The rearrangement joins TRBV11-3 to TRBJ2-1, with TRBD1 identical over 10 bases. V gave up 0 bases and J gave up 8 bases; unmatched junction bases: 4. From germline, CDR1 is SGHNT and CDR2 YENEEA. This CDR3 region has 15 residues. As DNA, the CDR3 is TGTGCCAGCAGCTTAGACCCGACAGGGGGCGATGAGCAGTTCTTC. This codes for CASSLDPTGGDEQFF. Full variable domain (outside the CDR3, taken from reference TRBV11-3 and TRBJ2-1): EAGVVQSPRYKIIEKKQPVAFWCNPISGHNTLYWYLQNLGQGPELLIRYENEEAVDDSQLPKDRFSAERLKGVDSTLKIQPAELGDSAVYLCASSLDPTGGDEQFFGPGTRLTVL.

V usage is TRBV9 and J usage is TRBJ2-2; weak D call: TRBD1 (6 bases). Trimming pared 3 bases from V and 6 bases from J, leaving 18 bases between. Germline V CDR1 and CDR2: SGDLS, YYNGEE. This CDR3 is built from 16 residues. CDR3 loop: CASSAYLNRDAGELFF. The CDR3 region has the DNA TGTGCCAGCAGCGCCTATCTTAACAGGGATGCCGGGGAGCTGTTTTTT.

The chain combines TRBV7-8 with TRBJ1-1; D ambiguous. Germline assignment: CDR1 SGHVS and CDR2 FQNEAQ. This CDR3 region has 13 residues. The V gene lost 5 bases and the J gene lost 4 bases, with 11 bases spanning the gap. CDR3 sequence reads: CASSPPAGTEAFF. Here the CDR3 DNA reads TGTGCCAGCAGCCCCCCGGCAGGCACTGAAGCTTTCTTT.

The chain has TRBV29-1 and TRBJ1-2; D ambiguous. V lost 0 bases and J lost 4, with 15 bases in between. CDR1 and CDR2 (germline): SQVTM, ANQGSEA. The CDR3 covers 15 residues. The DNA of the CDR3 is TGCAGCGTTGAAGAGGGTCGGGGTGTCGGCTATGGCTACACCTTC. Protein: CSVEEGRGVGYGYTF.

The chain has TRBV27 and TRBJ2-7; weak D call: TRBD2 (6 bases). The germline V gene encodes CDR1 MNHEY and CDR2 SMNVEV (reference sequence). The V and J ends lost 3 bases and 4 bases respectively, with 13 bases between them. The CDR3 consists of 14 residues. The CDR3 sequence is CASSLWGTPYEQYF. CDR3 sequence (DNA): TGTGCCAGCAGTTTGTGGGGGACTCCTTACGAGCAGTACTTC.

The genes are TRBV29-1 and TRBJ1-2, with D possibly matching TRBD1 (5 bases). Germline assignment: CDR1 SQVTM and CDR2 ANQGSEA. Trimming removed 2 bases at V and 5 bases at J, with 18 bases between. This CDR3 is 15 amino acids long. CDR3 DNA: TGCAGCGTTGAAAAAGTAGAGGGACCTTGGTATGGCTACACCTTC. Translating gives CSVEKVEGPWYGYTF.

J is TRBJ1-1 and V is TRBV10-3, with D maybe TRBD1 (6 bases). Per germline, CDR1 ENHRY and CDR2 SYGVKD. The CDR3 is 14 residues long. The germline V and J ends were trimmed by 4 bases and 8 bases, with 17 bases remaining between them. CDR3 nucleotides: TGTGCCATCAGTGGCGCCTCAGGGGTCCGAGAAGCTTTCTTT. Residues: CAISGASGVREAFF.

This rearrangement joins TRBV19 to TRBJ1-1; the D gene is possibly TRBD1 (5 bases). Between the trimmed V and J ends, which lost 7 bases and 1 base, there was a span of 10 bases. There are 13 residues in the CDR3. Germline-derived CDR1 and CDR2 are LNHDA and SQIVND (reference sequence). CDR3 amino acids: CASNRQPNTEAFF. For the CDR3, the DNA is TGTGCCAGTAACAGGCAGCCGAACACTGAAGCTTTCTTT.

The V call is TRBV7-3, the J call TRBJ1-1, with no clear D. This CDR3 contains 13 residues. Germline V gives CDR1 SGHTA, CDR2 FQGTGA. Trimming shortened V by 5 bases and J by 4 bases, and 11 bases separated the two germline ends. In DNA, the CDR3 is TGTGCCAGCAGCCCGGGGTCCACCACTGAAGCTTTCTTT. It is translated as CASSPGSTTEAFF.

Only a few counts were recorded for this clone. This chain links TRBV7-9 with TRBJ2-1; D might be TRBD1 (6 bases). The V gene's germline CDR1 is SEHNR and CDR2 FQNEAQ (reference sequence). V lost 4 bases, J lost 9 bases, and 16 bases lay in between. This CDR3 has 14 amino acids. CDR3 region: CASSYRVQGTEQFF. The CDR3 nucleotides read TGTGCCAGCAGCTACCGGGTCCAGGGGACTGAGCAGTTCTTC.

This rearrangement joins TRBV19 to TRBJ2-3; 8 nucleotides agree with TRBD2. The V and J ends lost 7 bases and 1 base, in that order; junction bases with no gene match: 4. The germline V gene has CDR1 LNHDA and CDR2 SQIVND (reference sequence). This CDR3 is built from 14 residues. CDR3 loop: CASNPGGGTDTQYF. The CDR3 bases are TGTGCCAGTAACCCGGGGGGGGGCACAGATACGCAGTATTTT.

The chain combines TRBV18 with TRBJ1-5, with 7 bases matching TRBD1. V was clipped by 0 bases and J by 3 bases; unmatched bases: 11. The germline gives CDR1 KGHSH, CDR2 LQKENI. This CDR3 has 18 amino acids. The CDR3 bases are TGTGCCAGCTCACCACCGGGGAGCACAGGGGTAAACAATCAGCCCCAGCATTTT. Translated: CASSPPGSTGVNNQPQHF.

The rearrangement joins TRBV9 to TRBJ2-5; D may be TRBD2 (6 bases). Trimming removed 5 bases at V and 3 bases at J, with 11 bases between. This CDR3 region has 13 residues. CDR1 is SGDLS, CDR2 YYNGEE, per germline. CDR3 in DNA: TGTGCCAGCAGGGGGCAGCGGGAAGAGACCCAGTACTTC. It specifies CASRGQREETQYF.